Shown below are 3 T cell receptor beta chains from a single sample sequenced in a study of T cells in Graves' hyperthyroidism and ophthalmopathy. The source material, RNA transcripts, was used to amplify TCR beta CDR3 regions. TCR CDR3 underwent first-round RT-PCR with the HTBI primer set. TCRdb fed the multiplex PCR reads into MiXCR, producing one record per CDR3 protein. The repertoire consists of under 350,000 distinct CDR3 sequences, with less than 30% occurring once and the leading ten covering more than 25%. Source material: blood. These receptors were obtained from a man between 40 and 49 years old with Graves' hyperthyroidism that later progressed to Graves' ophthalmopathy.

This clonotype was seen ten or more times. The chain recombines TRBV20-1 with TRBJ1-1, with a weak D call TRBD1 (5 bases). The germline V gene encodes CDR1 DFQATT and CDR2 SNEGSKA (reference sequence). Trimming took off 0 bases at V and 0 bases at J, with 8 bases between the two ends. This CDR3 region has 14 residues. CDR3 DNA sequence: TGCAGTGCTAGAGAGGACACGGTGAACACTGAAGCTTTCTTT. Residues: CSAREDTVNTEAFF.

V gene TRBV28 combines with J gene TRBJ2-7; D is unclear. Germline CDR1 MDHEN, CDR2 SYDVKM. Deletions cut 2 bases from V and 0 bases from J, with 11 bases between. This CDR3 is 15 amino acids long. DNA for the CDR3: TGTGCCAGCAGTTTAAATTTACAGAGCTCCTACGAGCAGTACTTC. Translation: CASSLNLQSSYEQYF.

This clonotype was seen ten or more times. The chain combines TRBV19 with TRBJ1-2; D gene unclear. The germline V gene has CDR1 LNHDA and CDR2 SQIVND (reference sequence). There are 14 residues in the CDR3. Trimming took 10 bases from V and 6 from J, leaving 21 bases between them. The DNA for the CDR3 is TGTGCCACCAACCTTAGAGCGGAATGGGATGGCTACACCTTC. This translates into CATNLRAEWDGYTF.